Presented here are 12 T cell receptor beta chains from one specimen sequenced in a study of identical twins. Each CDR3 protein gets one entry after TCRdb re-called the 5' RACE reads with MiXCR. The sample records a few hundred thousand distinct CDR3 sequences, over 5% being singletons. Another study also made use of these data, one on T cells expressing NK-cell markers.

The sample was CD8+ T cells sorted from blood. Source of these receptors: a woman between 18 and 29 years old in good health.

The rearrangement links TRBV6-5 to TRBJ2-1; TRBD1 might be the D (6 bases). The germline V gene has CDR1 MNHEY and CDR2 SVGAGI. This CDR3 has 15 amino acids. The ends were cut back, 4 bases at V and 1 base at J, with 11 bases in the middle. In DNA form, the CDR3 reads TGTGCCAGCAGTTCACGAGGGGGATCCTACAATGAGCAGTTCTTC. It encodes CASSSRGGSYNEQFF.

The V gene is TRBV6-5, the J gene TRBJ2-5, with D perhaps matching TRBD2 (6 bases). Trimming shortened V by 0 bases and J by 5 bases, and 13 bases separated the two germline ends. Germline lookup yields CDR1 MNHEY and CDR2 SVGAGI. CDR3 length: 15 amino acids. CDR3 amino acids: CASSYSMRGWETQYF. The CDR3 coding sequence is TGTGCCAGCAGTTACTCGATGCGGGGCTGGGAGACCCAGTACTTC.

The rearrangement links TRBV20-1 to TRBJ2-1, with a possible D match to TRBD1 (5 bases). V was pared by 1 base and J by 8 bases, with 21 bases between. CDR1 and CDR2 (germline): DFQATT, SNEGSKA (reference sequence). The CDR3 contains 16 residues. In DNA form, the CDR3 reads TGCAGTGCTAGAGTCCTGCAGGGTGACACTTTGGATGAGCAGTTCTTC. This translates into CSARVLQGDTLDEQFF.

The chain combines TRBV7-2 with TRBJ2-1; TRBD2 matches 7 bases. The CDR3 is 16 residues long. Germline CDR1 is SGHTA and CDR2 is FQGNSA. Trimming cost V 3 bases and J 0 bases; bases outside gene matches: 5. CDR3 region: CASSFPAGYSYNEQFF. CDR3 DNA: TGTGCCAGCAGCTTCCCAGCGGGATACTCCTACAATGAGCAGTTCTTC.

The CDR3: CASSFGTPRQGTGELFF. CDR3 sequence (DNA): TGTGCCAGCAGTTTTGGGACTCCACGACAGGGCACCGGGGAGCTGTTTTTT. The chain recombines TRBV12-3 or TRBV12-4 with TRBJ2-2; possible D gene TRBD1, 7 bases. Between the trimmed V and J ends, which lost 3 bases and 4 bases, there was a span of 18 bases. This CDR3 has 17 amino acids.

This clonotype was picked up many times. The CDR3 sequence is CASGDFGVGFF. The CDR3 DNA reads as TGTGCCAGCGGTGATTTTGGTGTTGGGTTCTTC. This sequence joins TRBV12-3 or TRBV12-4 and TRBJ2-1; D gene ambiguous. This CDR3 spans 11 amino acids. V was trimmed by 8 bases and J by 15 bases, leaving 17 bases between them.

The rearrangement joins TRBV7-9 to TRBJ2-7; D possibly matches TRBD1 or TRBD2 (5 bases each). Germline V gene data show CDR1 as SEHNR and CDR2 as FQNEAQ (reference sequence). This CDR3 is built from 14 residues. V lost 7 bases and J lost 2, with 15 bases in between. CDR3 region: CASTVGTVAYEQYF. The CDR3 nucleotides are TGTGCCAGCACCGTCGGGACGGTCGCCTACGAGCAGTACTTC.

This clonotype was counted only a few times. The J gene is TRBJ2-3, the V gene TRBV27; 7 bases line up with TRBD1. In germline, CDR1 is MNHEY, CDR2 SMNVEV (reference sequence). CDR3 length: 15 amino acids. V lost 5 bases to trimming and J lost 6 bases; unmatched junction nucleotides: 11. The CDR3 sequence is CASSLLTPQGDTQYF. In DNA, the CDR3 is TGTGCCAGCAGTCTCCTTACCCCACAGGGGGATACGCAGTATTTT.

The sample holds many counts of this clonotype. The V and J genes are TRBV7-9 and TRBJ2-1, with D perhaps TRBD2 (5 bases). Trimming took off 0 bases at V and 3 bases at J, with 12 bases between the two ends. The CDR3 contains 16 residues. Looked up from germline, CDR1 is SEHNR and CDR2 is FQNEAQ (reference sequence). In nucleotides, the CDR3 is TGTGCCAGCAGCTTAGCGCGCGGGCCCGTCTACAATGAGCAGTTCTTC. Translation gives CASSLARGPVYNEQFF.

This clonotype was counted at least ten times. The J gene is TRBJ2-5, the V gene TRBV15; no definite D call. The CDR3 is 11 residues long. V lost 5 bases and J lost 2, with 3 bases in between. The germline CDR1 and CDR2 sequences are LNHNV and YYDKDF (reference sequence). The CDR3 loop is CATSEQETQYF. The DNA for the CDR3 is TGTGCCACCAGCGAACAAGAGACCCAGTACTTC.

This clonotype was seen ten or more times. The gene calls are TRBV9 and TRBJ2-3; D remains unclear. Trimming took 3 bases from V and 0 from J, leaving 5 bases between them. The germline gives CDR1 SGDLS, CDR2 YYNGEE. The CDR3 runs to 13 residues. The CDR3, as DNA: TGTGCCAGCAGCGGATATAGCACAGATACGCAGTATTTT. Translation: CASSGYSTDTQYF.

About this clonotype itself: Compared with germline, one end of the junction differs, possibly owing to a read error. This chain connects TRBV20-1 to TRBJ2-3, with TRBD1 identical over 8 bases. There are 14 residues in the CDR3. Looked up from germline, CDR1 is DFQATT and CDR2 is SNEGSKA (reference sequence). CDR3 in amino acids: CSARDGTGGDTQCF. For the CDR3, the DNA is TGCAGTGCTAGAGATGGGACAGGAGGAGATACGCAGTGTTTT.